What follows are 21 T cell receptor beta chains derived from one specimen sequenced in a study of shared clonotypes between healthy human individuals. Some clones are missing from TCRdb's copy, which holds only in-frame ones; the method was immunoSEQ multiplex PCR. The repertoire holds under 600,000 clones, 95% to 97% seen once, with approximately 0.06% in the top ten. Sequencing input: naive CD4+ T cells sorted from blood. Subset reported: CD45RA+ positively selected. The receptors come from a woman in her 30s in good health.

The V and J genes are TRBV27 and TRBJ1-4; the D gene is possibly TRBD1 (5 bases). Trimming shortened V by 6 bases and J by 5 bases, and 13 bases separated the two germline ends. CDR1 is MNHEY, CDR2 SMNVEV, per germline (reference sequence). The CDR3 extends over 14 amino acids. Here the CDR3 DNA reads TGTGCCAGCAGCTCCGGGACGGGCAATGAAAAACTGTTTTTT. This translates into CASSSGTGNEKLFF.

The chain carries TRBV28 and TRBJ2-5; tentatively, D is TRBD1 (5 bases). Judging by the DNA end, TRBJ2-7 fits better; the J call may be wrong. This CDR3 is built from 12 residues. The germline gives CDR1 MDHEN, CDR2 SYDVKM. CDR3 loop: CASSQTGGEQYF. The CDR3 bases are TGTGCCAGCAGTCAAACAGGTGGCGAGCAGTACTTC.

The rearrangement uses TRBV30 and TRBJ1-5; TRBD1 is a possible D gene (5 bases). The V end was cut by 3 bases, the J end by 4 bases, with 13 bases between. This CDR3 comprises 14 residues. In germline, CDR1 is GTSNPN, CDR2 SVGIG (reference sequence). The CDR3 sequence: CAWSLGQENQPQHF. The CDR3 region has the DNA TGTGCCTGGAGCCTGGGGCAGGAGAATCAGCCCCAGCATTTT.

The chain uses TRBV28 and TRBJ2-7, with 10 positions matching TRBD2. The CDR3 is 16 amino acids. Germline lookup yields CDR1 MDHEN and CDR2 SYDVKM. The V segment lost 2 bases and the J segment 0 bases; nucleotides outside the gene matches: 4. The CDR3 DNA is TGTGCCAGCAGTTTAAGCTTAGCGGGAGGCTCCTACGAGCAGTACTTC. Protein: CASSLSLAGGSYEQYF.

This chain links TRBV19 with TRBJ2-1, with TRBD2 as a possible D gene (6 bases). This CDR3 has 15 amino acids. Trimming took off 9 bases at V and 1 base at J, with 16 bases between the two ends. Germline V gene sequence: CDR1 LNHDA, CDR2 SQIVND (reference sequence). CDR3 region: CASHYRGASYNEQFF. CDR3 DNA: TGTGCCAGCCACTATCGCGGGGCTTCCTACAATGAGCAGTTCTTC. Variable domain in full (rest from reference TRBV19 and TRBJ2-1): DGGITQSPKYLFRKEGQNVTLSCEQNLNHDAMYWYRQDPGQGLRLIYYSQIVNDFQKGDIAEGYSVSREKKESFPLTVTSAQKNPTAFYLCASHYRGASYNEQFFGPGTRLTVL.

The chain has TRBV28 and TRBJ1-4; D is perhaps TRBD1 (6 bases). The CDR3 length is 14 residues. Germline loops: CDR1 MDHEN, CDR2 SYDVKM. V lost 8 bases and J lost 8, with 18 bases in between. The CDR3 DNA reads TGTGCCAGCGTAGGGCAGGGGAAGGGGGAAAAACTGTTTTTT. Its protein is CASVGQGKGEKLFF.

The chain combines TRBV6-1 with TRBJ1-4; weak D call: TRBD1 (5 bases). The CDR3 is made up of 15 amino acids. V was pared by 5 bases and J by 4 bases, with 14 bases between. The germline V gene encodes CDR1 MNHNS and CDR2 SASEGT. This CDR3 is CASSSVTVNNEKLFF. The CDR3 DNA is TGTGCCAGCAGTAGTGTGACAGTTAATAATGAAAAACTGTTTTTT.

This clone was recorded once. V is TRBV27 and J is TRBJ1-1; 7 bases line up with TRBD1. The CDR3 has 15 residues. Germline-derived CDR1 and CDR2 are MNHEY and SMNVEV (reference sequence). V shed 1 base, J shed 8 bases, and the junction held 10 bases outside the gene matches. The CDR3, as DNA: TGTGCCAGCAGTTTATTAGGGAGACAGGGACTAGAAGCTTTCTTT. This sequence encodes CASSLLGRQGLEAFF.

CDR3 sequence reads: CASSQSGELFF. The CDR3 region has the DNA TGTGCCAGCAGCCAATCCGGGGAGCTGTTTTTT. The chain employs TRBV11-2 and TRBJ2-2; D is ambiguous. In germline, CDR1 is SGHAT, CDR2 FQNNGV. V gave up 5 bases and J gave up 6 bases, with 4 bases separating them. The CDR3 runs 11 residues.

The chain uses TRBV4-1 and TRBJ2-5, with D perhaps matching TRBD1 or TRBD2 (5 bases each). TRBJ2-7 explains the end of the DNA better; the J call may be wrong. The CDR3 contains 15 residues. Looked up from germline, CDR1 is MGHRA and CDR2 is YSYEKL. The CDR3 DNA follows: TGCGCCAGCAGCCACCCCCCGGGGCAGCGCTACGAGCAGTACTTC. This codes for CASSHPPGQRYEQYF.

The chain couples TRBV21-1 to TRBJ2-3; TRBD2, the table's D call, lacks a check against the DNA. TRBV21-1 is a known pseudogene. The CDR3 runs 19 residues. CDR3 residues: CASSSPGSRGRGATDTQYF. In nucleotides, the CDR3 is TGTGCCAGCAGCTCCCCGGGTAGCCGCGGGAGAGGTGCCACAGATACGCAGTATTTT.

The rearrangement links TRBV18 to TRBJ2-7, with D maybe TRBD1 (5 bases). V was trimmed by 0 bases and J by 3 bases, leaving 12 bases between them. Germline loops: CDR1 KGHSH, CDR2 LQKENI. There are 15 residues in the CDR3. DNA for the CDR3: TGTGCCAGCTCACCACCGACAGCTCTAGACTACGAGCAGTACTTC. Amino acids: CASSPPTALDYEQYF.

The gene calls are TRBV11-3 and TRBJ2-7; D gene unclear. Germline V lookup: CDR1 SGHNT, CDR2 YENEEA. Trimming took off 4 bases at V and 5 bases at J, with 15 bases between the two ends. CDR3 length: 14 amino acids. CDR3 sequence (DNA): TGTGCCAGCAGCTCCGGACGGCTATCCCACGAGCAGTACTTC. Amino acids: CASSSGRLSHEQYF.

The chain recombines TRBV11-1 with TRBJ2-2; D is uncertain. Looked up from germline, CDR1 is SGHAT and CDR2 is FQDESV (reference sequence). V lost 2 bases to trimming and J lost 3 bases, with 13 bases between them. There are 16 residues in the CDR3. The CDR3 DNA reads as TGTGCCAGCAGCTTATTTGGGCAGCAGTACACCGGGGAGCTGTTTTTT. Encoded protein: CASSLFGQQYTGELFF.

This chain connects TRBV9 to TRBJ2-2; D perhaps matches TRBD2 (5 bases). The germline V and J ends were trimmed by 3 bases and 5 bases, with 17 bases remaining between them. The CDR3 has 16 amino acids. Germline V gene lookup returns CDR1 SGDLS and CDR2 YYNGEE. In DNA form, the CDR3 reads TGTGCCAGCAGCGGTCCCGCTCGGGGTTTGACCGGGGAGCTGTTTTTT. Protein product: CASSGPARGLTGELFF.

The chain carries TRBV13 and TRBJ2-2; 10 bases align to TRBD2. The V gene's germline CDR1 is PRHDT and CDR2 FYEKMQ (reference sequence). V lost 5 bases and J lost 1; bases outside the gene matches: 13. The CDR3 length is 19 residues. The CDR3 sequence is CASSQLIRTSGQNTGELFF. CDR3 DNA sequence: TGTGCCAGCAGCCAACTTATCCGGACTAGCGGCCAGAACACCGGGGAGCTGTTTTTT.

The V and J genes are TRBV18 and TRBJ2-1; 7 bases align to TRBD1. Germline CDR1 and CDR2: KGHSH and LQKENI. The V gene end was trimmed by 5 bases and the J gene end by 4 bases; junction bases not matched to a gene: 11. The CDR3 sequence is 16 residues long. The CDR3 protein is CASSVTLGQEYNEQFF. CDR3 DNA: TGTGCCAGCTCAGTAACCCTCGGACAGGAGTACAATGAGCAGTTCTTC.

On this clone itself: The junction departs from germline at one end; a sequencing error may be responsible. The chain uses TRBV5-1 and TRBJ2-3; D call uncertain. Germline values: CDR1 SGHRS, CDR2 YFSETQ. This CDR3 comprises 14 residues. The CDR3 loop reads CTSSTNDWADTQYF. The CDR3 DNA follows: TGCACCAGCAGCACGAACGACTGGGCAGATACGCAGTATTTT.

The V call is TRBV7-9, the J call TRBJ2-1, with D perhaps TRBD1 (5 bases). V lost 1 base and J 2 bases, leaving 6 bases between the germline ends. The germline CDR1 and CDR2 sequences are SEHNR and FQNEAQ (reference sequence). The CDR3 is made up of 14 amino acids. CDR3 nucleotides: TGTGCCAGCAGCTTAGGACAGACCTACAATGAGCAGTTCTTC. Translated: CASSLGQTYNEQFF.

V and J are TRBV7-2 and TRBJ2-1; 7 nucleotides match TRBD1. Looked up from germline, CDR1 is SGHTA and CDR2 is FQGNSA. The CDR3 has 13 residues. J gave up 9 bases and V 5 bases, and 7 bases lay outside the gene matches. The CDR3 DNA reads as TGTGCCAGCAGCCGCCGACAGGGATCTGAGCAGTTCTTC. Encoded protein: CASSRRQGSEQFF.

Of note for this clone: Additional DNA sequences in this sample encode the identical CDR3. This chain uses TRBV27 with TRBJ2-7; D is undetermined. CDR1 is MNHEY, CDR2 SMNVEV, per germline (reference sequence). The CDR3 has 11 amino acids. The V end was cut by 3 bases, the J end by 3 bases, with 3 bases between. CDR3 region: CASSFGYEQYF. The CDR3 bases are TGTGCCAGCAGTTTCGGCTACGAGCAGTACTTC.